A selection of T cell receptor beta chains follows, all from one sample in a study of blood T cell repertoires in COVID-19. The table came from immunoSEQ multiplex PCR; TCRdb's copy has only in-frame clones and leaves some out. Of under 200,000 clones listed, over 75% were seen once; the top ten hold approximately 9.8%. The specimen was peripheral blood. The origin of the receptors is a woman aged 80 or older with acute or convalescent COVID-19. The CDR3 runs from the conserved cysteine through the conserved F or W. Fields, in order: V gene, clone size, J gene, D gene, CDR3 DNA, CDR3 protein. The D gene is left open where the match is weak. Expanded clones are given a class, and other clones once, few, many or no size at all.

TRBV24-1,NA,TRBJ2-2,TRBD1,TGTGCCACCAGTGATGCAGGGGGCAGTAACACCGGGGAGCTGTTTTTT,CATSDAGGSNTGELFF
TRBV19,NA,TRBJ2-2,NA,TGTGCCAGTAACGGGGGTAAGCCCACCGGGGAGCTGTTTTTT,CASNGGKPTGELFF
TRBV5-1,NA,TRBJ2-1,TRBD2,TGCGCCAGCAGCTCCACCGGGACTAGCGGGGAGGATGAGCAGTTCTTC,CASSSTGTSGEDEQFF
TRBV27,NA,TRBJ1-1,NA,TGTGCCAGCAGTCCAGGACAGATCATGAACACTGAAGCTTTCTTT,CASSPGQIMNTEAFF
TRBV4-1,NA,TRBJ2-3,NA,TGCGCCAGCAGCCAAGATGGGCGAGATACGCAGTATTTT,CASSQDGRDTQYF
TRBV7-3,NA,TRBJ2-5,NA,TGTGCCAGCAGCTCCGGAGGACGGTCAGAGACCCAGTACTTC,CASSSGGRSETQYF
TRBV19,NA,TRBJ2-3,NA,TGTGCCAGTAGTAGCGCTGCGGGCCCGGATACGCAGTATTTT,CASSSAAGPDTQYF
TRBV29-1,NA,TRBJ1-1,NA,TGCAGCGTGGGGGGGTTTGGAGCTTTCTTT,CSVGGFGAFF
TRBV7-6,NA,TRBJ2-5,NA,TGTGCCAGCAGCTTAGCCCCGTGGGGCAGGGGCGAGACCCAGTACTTC,CASSLAPWGRGETQYF
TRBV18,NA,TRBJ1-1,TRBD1,TGTGCCAGCTCACGGAACAGGGGATTGAACACTGAAGCTTTCTTT,CASSRNRGLNTEAFF
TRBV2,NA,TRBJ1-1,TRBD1,TGTGCCAGCAGTTCCACTATGGACAGGGTAGGCACTGAAGCTTTCTTT,CASSSTMDRVGTEAFF
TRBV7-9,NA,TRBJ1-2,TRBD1,TGTGCCAGCAACTCCAGATCGACAGGGAGTGGTGGCTACACCTTC,CASNSRSTGSGGYTF
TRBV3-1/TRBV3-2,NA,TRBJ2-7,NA,TGTGCCAGCAGCAATGGGGGCGGCTACGAGCAGTACTTC,CASSNGGGYEQYF
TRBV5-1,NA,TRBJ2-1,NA,TGCGCCAGCAGCTTGGCCGGGACACCCTACAATGAGCAGTTCTTC,CASSLAGTPYNEQFF
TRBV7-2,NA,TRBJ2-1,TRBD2,TGTGCCAGCAGCTGGACGGGAGGGCCAGATGAGCAGTTCTTC,CASSWTGGPDEQFF
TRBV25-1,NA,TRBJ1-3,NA,TGTGCCAGCAGGCAGACAGGTAGCTCTGGAAACACCATATATTTT,CASRQTGSSGNTIYF
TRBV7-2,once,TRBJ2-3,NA,TGTGCCAGCAGCCCCTTGGGGCTTAGCACAGATACGCAGTATTTT,CASSPLGLSTDTQYF
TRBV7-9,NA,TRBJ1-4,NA,TGTGCCAGCAGCTTAGGACTAGCTAAAACTAATGAAAAACTGTTTTTT,CASSLGLAKTNEKLFF
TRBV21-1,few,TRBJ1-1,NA,TGTGCCAGCAGTATGACCGGGACAGTGAACACTGAAGCTTTCTTT,CASSMTGTVNTEAFF
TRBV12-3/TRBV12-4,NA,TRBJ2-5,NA,TGTGCCAGCACCCTGAGGGAGACCCAGTACTTC,CASTLRETQYF
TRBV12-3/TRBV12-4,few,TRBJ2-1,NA,TGTGCCAGCAGCCGACTAGACCAGTTCTTC,CASSRLDQFF
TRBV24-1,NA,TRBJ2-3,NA,TGTGCCACCAGACGGGGATGGGGCACAGATACGCAGTATTTT,CATRRGWGTDTQYF
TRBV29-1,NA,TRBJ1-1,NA,TGCAGCGTTGACAATTCAGGGAGGACTGAAGCTTTCTTT,CSVDNSGRTEAFF
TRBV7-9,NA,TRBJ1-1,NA,TGTGCCAGCAGCTCAGAGGGGGAGGGGAGGCGTTGGGGCACTGAAGCTTTCTTT,CASSSEGEGRRWGTEAFF
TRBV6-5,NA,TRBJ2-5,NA,TGTGCCAGCAGTTACGGCAGGGGAGAGACCCAGTACTTC,CASSYGRGETQYF
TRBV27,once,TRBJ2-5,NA,TGTGCCAGCAGTTCAGGGGCCACCCAAGAGACCCAGTACTTC,CASSSGATQETQYF
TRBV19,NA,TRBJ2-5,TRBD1,TGTGCCAGTAGAAGACAGGGTCGGTCGGAGACCCAGTACTTC,CASRRQGRSETQYF
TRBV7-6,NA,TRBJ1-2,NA,TGTGCCAGCAGCTTAGGGGGAGGGGACTATGGCTACACCTTC,CASSLGGGDYGYTF
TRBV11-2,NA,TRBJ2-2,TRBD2,TGTGCCAGCAGCTCGGGGGGGTTTTACACCGGGGAGCTGTTTTTT,CASSSGGFYTGELFF
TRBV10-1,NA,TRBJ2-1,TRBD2,TGCGCCAGTCTTGGAAGGACTAGCGAGAACAATGAGCAGTTCTTC,CASLGRTSENNEQFF
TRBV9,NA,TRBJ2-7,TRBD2,TGTGCCAGCAGCCCAGGACTAGCGGGGGGCGGTGACGAGCAGTACTTC,CASSPGLAGGGDEQYF
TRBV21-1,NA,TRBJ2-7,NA,TGTGCCAGCAGCTCTGGAACCGGGACAGGCGGGGAGCAGTACTTC,CASSSGTGTGGEQYF
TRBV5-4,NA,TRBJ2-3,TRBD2,TGTGCCAGCAGCTCCAGGGGAGCGGGGGGCACAGATACGCAGTATTTT,CASSSRGAGGTDTQYF
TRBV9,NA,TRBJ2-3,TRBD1,TGTGCCAGCAGCGTCGCCGCGACAGGGGGCTCAGATACGCAGTATTTT,CASSVAATGGSDTQYF
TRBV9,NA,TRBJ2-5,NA,TGTGCCAGCAGCGTACCCGGCGGTTCCGAGACCCAGTACTTC,CASSVPGGSETQYF
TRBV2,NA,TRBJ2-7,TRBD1,TGTGCCAGCAGTGTTGGGACAGGGGTACTTGGGATTTACTTC,CASSVGTGVLGIYF
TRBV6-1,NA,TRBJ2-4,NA,TGTGCCAGCAGTGACGTTGGGGGGGCTAGAAACATTCAGTACTTC,CASSDVGGARNIQYF